This T cell receptor (beta chain) emerged from a study of cytomegalovirus exposure and HLA in healthy donors. Study-wide points: Most TCR sequences were seen very rarely across donors, but some public TCRs occurred in many. In the roughly 130 validation repertoires, a later analysis found that first-cohort TCR clusters tended to co-occur. Cytomegalovirus association was listed for around 170 TCR beta chains.

Germline V gene data show CDR1 as SGHTA and CDR2 as FQGNSA. This CDR3 region has 14 residues. V shed 5 bases and J shed 5 bases, with 15 bases lying between them. The repertoire was sequenced with immunoSEQ multiplex PCR; TCRdb's copy has only in-frame clones and lacks some. This sample has about 330,000 clones, with about nine tenths found just once. About this clone itself: Its matching antigen is unknown.

The sequenced sample consisted of PBMCs. The genes are TRBV7-2 and TRBJ1-1; unclear D gene. The sequence came from a woman between 18 and 30 years old in good health and CMV-seronegative. The DNA of the CDR3 is TGTGCCAGCAGCCCGCACTTGATGGAGACTGAAGCTTTCTTT. Translating gives CASSPHLMETEAFF.